This T cell receptor (beta chain) derives from a study of T cell responses to AZD1222 COVID-19 vaccine. V gave up 4 bases and J gave up 0 bases, with 19 bases separating them. This CDR3 comprises 19 residues. CDR1 is LGHDT, CDR2 YNNKEL, per germline (reference sequence). Sequenced by immunoSEQ multiplex PCR; TCRdb stores in-frame clones only, minus some. Among some 120,000 clones listed, more than 65% were seen once. The input for sequencing was peripheral blood, taken 28 days after the second AZD1222 dose. The source of this sequence is an adult who received the AZD1222 COVID-19 vaccine. This chain joins TRBV3-1 (or the pseudogene TRBV3-2) and TRBJ1-6, with D possibly matching TRBD1 (5 bases). In DNA form, the CDR3 reads TGTGCCAGCAGCCTCGTAAAGCGGGGACCTAGCTCCTATAATTCACCCCTCCACTTT. Translation: CASSLVKRGPSSYNSPLHF.